This T cell receptor beta chain was observed in a study of T-cell reconstitution after alpha-beta-depleted transplantation in children (dated by TCRdb to between 2015 and 2016). Background on the whole study: Using TCR repertoire profiling, the study followed T-cell immune reconstitution in a quantitative way in children after TCRalphabeta/CD19-depleted allogeneic hematopoietic cell transplantation. Broader findings and caveats from the paper: In some patients, high TCRbeta diversity at day 60 was attributed to recipient T cells and intrathymic progenitors that had survived conditioning. About two months after transplant, the apparently early recovery of alphabetaT-cell counts reportedly depended on just several hundred clones that had expanded rapidly and came from non-depleted graft cells. The frequencies of hyperexpanded clones fell over the following months, and after one year, T-cell counts and TCRbeta diversity were mostly attributed to newly produced T cells.

This clonotype was seen many times. This receptor's antigen is unknown. Base quality data are lacking; no much larger clone is found one base away. The germline V gene provides CDR1 MRHNA and CDR2 SNTAGT. The CDR3 runs 15 amino acids, cysteine and phenylalanine included. Here the CDR3 DNA is all that survives: 45 bases in frame from base 1. Between the V and J ends, shortened by 3 bases and 2 bases respectively, the junction contains 11 bases. The sample's treatment or condition label, decoded: allogeneic hematopoietic cell transplantation with graft depleted of TCRalphabeta T cells and CD19 B cells. TCRalphabeta/CD19-depleted allogeneic hematopoietic cell grafts were given to the transplant recipients, all of whom were children. Libraries were constructed by PCR. These reads were obtained on an Illumina HiSeq 2500. TCR library preparation used molecular barcoding, with unique molecular identifiers applied to normalize quantification of the TCRbeta repertoire. TCRdb trimmed the raw reads at Q25, called clones with MiXCR and kept productive beta chains. Merged by CDR3 protein, the rows form single entries marked with the most common genes and DNA. This sample holds about 98,000 distinct CDR3 sequences; 23% were observed only once. The ten largest make up around 21% of the sample.

This TCR derives from a boy aged 2-9 years with acute lymphoblastic leukemia, due to receive a stem cell transplant. This chain joins TRBV6-4 to TRBJ2-1; TRBD2 is a weak D gene call, 6 bases matching. The source was PBMCs, collected before TCRalphabeta/CD19-depleted stem cell transplant. The CDR3 sequence is CASSESGGAYNEQFF. The DNA is as follows: TGTGCCAGCAGTGAAAGCGGAGGGGCCTACAATGAGCAGTTCTTC.